This T cell receptor (beta chain) was found in a study of T cells in Graves' hyperthyroidism and ophthalmopathy. Fresh 10 ml peripheral blood yielded PBMCs. The CDR3 consists of 14 residues. The germline CDR1 and CDR2 sequences are MNHNS and SASEGT. Trimming pared 5 bases from V and 3 bases from J, leaving 14 bases between. Ten or more counts support this clonotype. Amplification targeted TCR beta CDR3 regions from RNA transcripts. A first-round RT-PCR of the TCR CDR3 used the HTBI primer set. TCRdb re-called the multiplex PCR reads with MiXCR, one entry per CDR3 protein. The sample lists around 190,000 distinct CDR3 sequences, about 17% occurring once.

The V and J genes are TRBV6-1 and TRBJ2-7; D ambiguous. The material sequenced was blood. This receptor was obtained from a woman between 45 and 65 years old with Graves' hyperthyroidism. The chain's CDR3 is CASSYRSEIYEQYF. In nucleotides, the CDR3 is TGTGCCAGCAGTTATAGATCGGAGATCTACGAGCAGTACTTC.